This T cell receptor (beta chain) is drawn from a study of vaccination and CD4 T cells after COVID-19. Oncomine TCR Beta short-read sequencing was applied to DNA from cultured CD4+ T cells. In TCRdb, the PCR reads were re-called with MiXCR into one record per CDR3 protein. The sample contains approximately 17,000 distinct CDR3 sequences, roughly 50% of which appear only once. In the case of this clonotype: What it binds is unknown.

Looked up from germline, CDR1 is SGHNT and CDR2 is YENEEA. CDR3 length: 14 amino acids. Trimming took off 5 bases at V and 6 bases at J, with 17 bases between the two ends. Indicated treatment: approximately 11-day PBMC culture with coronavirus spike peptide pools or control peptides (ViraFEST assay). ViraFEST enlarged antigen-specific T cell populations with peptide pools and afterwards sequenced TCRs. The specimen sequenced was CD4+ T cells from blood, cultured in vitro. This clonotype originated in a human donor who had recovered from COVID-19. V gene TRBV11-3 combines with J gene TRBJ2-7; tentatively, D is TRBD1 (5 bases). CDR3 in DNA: TGTGCCAGCAGCCCCGGCCAAGGGGAACCCGAGCAGTACTTC. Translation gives CASSPGQGEPEQYF.